This T cell receptor (beta chain) was recovered during a study of cytomegalovirus exposure and HLA in healthy donors listed by TCRdb under 2017. For the study in its entirety: In an earlier analysis of 587 of the donors, around 290 Gb of sequence data and 120 million or so unique TCR beta sequences from some 170 million T cells were reported. An early release that covered several hundred HLA-typed donors contained approximately 300 gigabases of sequencing data and tens of millions of unique TCR sequences. Of the roughly 400 genotyped donors, over 70% fell in the genetic ancestry cluster associated with self-reported Caucasian donors. The aim of the study was to test whether cataloging public T cell receptors could identify signatures of past pathogen exposure. Using immunosequencing, the study profiled T cell repertoires from roughly 650 subjects and related those repertoires to cytomegalovirus serostatus. Along with the approximately 650-subject first cohort, a separate validation cohort of over 90 different subjects was used. To predict cytomegalovirus infection status, the study combined high-throughput TCR immunosequencing, statistical association of individual TCRs with disease status, and machine learning. To study patterns of TCR occurrence, a later analysis re-analyzed previously published TCR beta repertoires from hundreds of donors and added high-resolution HLA genotyping. Rather than using new phenotypic data, the later analysis identified candidate immune exposures from TCR beta sequences and from how often those sequences occurred across donors. An earlier analysis of 587 of the donors used high-throughput TCR beta sequencing to judge whether each TCR beta V gene segment behaved as functional or pseudogenic. Donor age, sex, ethnicity and CMV serostatus were compiled together with the repertoire data. In a later genetic analysis, genome-wide SNP genotypes for about 55% of the 666 donors were used, and that subset was treated as a discovery cohort. All discovery cohort repertoires had been generated on a single sequencing platform. Both class I and class II loci were covered by HLA typing, at four-digit resolution. The number of typed donors differed by locus: about 629-630 for A, B, C, DRB1 and DQB1; approximately 520 for DQA1; around 580 for DPA1; and around 470 for DPB1. Four to six DR-DQ haplotypes were handled as single units for association and clustering, since linkage in the cohort was strong. Among around 400 genotyped donors of the cohort, an average of around 240,000 unique TCR beta nucleotide sequences was sequenced per donor, of which approximately 19% were non-productive. General study outcomes and caveats: A later analysis found that TCR association rates varied across HLA loci, with DRB1 alleles showing the most associated TCRs and HLA-C alleles the fewest. Most CMV-associated TCR beta chains appeared to be HLA-restricted in a later analysis, and the HLA associations seemed to be driven largely by CMV exposure. Compared with equally common non-associated chains, HLA-associated TCR beta chains in a later analysis were more clonally expanded and had lower generation probabilities. Because the 87-base-pair reads could not distinguish some IMGT-functional V segments, including TRBV6-2 and TRBV6-3, those segments were excluded. Only TCR beta chains were sequenced in this cohort, and the absence of alpha or paired-chain data limited detectable features. A later genetic analysis reported fewer N-insertions in productive TCRs among donors in an Asian-associated ancestry cluster than the roughly 700-donor mean. The earlier analysis of approximately 560 of the donors excluded roughly 17 rarely observed V segments, including chromosome 9 orphons, because counts were too low. V-gene and J-gene trimming of TCR beta chains was associated with a missense DCLRE1C variant in a later genetic analysis, and the association was replicated in an independent cohort. The classifier was reported to diagnose cytomegalovirus status with high specificity and sensitivity in both the original and validation cohorts. Because HLA typing was missing for some donors at each locus, association tests included only the typed subset. A further reported finding was that TCR beta sequences accurately predicted the HLA-A and HLA-B alleles for most subjects in the first cohort. An earlier analysis of roughly 570 of the donors showed that most TCR beta V segments appeared in productive rearrangements either about 87% or about 30% of the time, which broadly matched IMGT annotations. The authors suggested that the approach could potentially be extended to other disease states and immunological phenotypes. The study gave a list of over 150 TCR beta chains associated with cytomegalovirus. While some public TCRs were present in many individuals, most TCR sequences turned up only very rarely across donors. Assigning TCR associations to individual alleles was difficult when HLA alleles, especially DR and DQ, strongly co-occurred. A later analysis reported that several top co-occurrence clusters appeared linked to parvovirus B19, influenza, CMV and Epstein-Barr virus. A few of the identified cytomegalovirus-associated TCR beta chains were confirmed in vitro to be specific for cytomegalovirus antigens. Correlated functional status among segregating V segments might reflect linkage disequilibrium, but an unknown experimental factor could not be ruled out. A later analysis associated 15,000 to 20,000 TCR beta sequences with specific HLA alleles at a false discovery rate of 0.05. The only immune exposure information available for the cohort was CMV serostatus. A group of highly shared sequence variants was considered likely to be a technical artifact of the sequencing pipeline. The presence/absence analyses assumed that sequencing depth was roughly uniform across donors, and that assumption may not be true.

The cohort was made up of 500 to 850 healthy bone marrow donors. At the time of sampling, all cohort members were nominally healthy, though unrecorded immune exposures were likely present. Of the 610 or so cohort members, roughly 300 had positive CMV serostatus and around 350 had negative CMV serostatus, and CMV serostatus was not recorded for the donor. A peripheral blood sample was collected from each donor, and TCR beta sequencing was performed on peripheral blood mononuclear cells. Genomic DNA was extracted from the blood cell samples with the Qiagen DNeasy Blood Extraction Kit. The method behind the library was the immunoSEQ multiplex PCR assay. For the multiplex PCR, a mixture combining 60 forward primers for TCR Vbeta segments and 13 reverse primers for TCR Jbeta segments was used. The CDR3 region of rearranged TCR beta genes was amplified from genomic DNA by a multiplex PCR assay. Amplified TCR beta libraries were sequenced as 87-base-pair reads on the Illumina HiSeq System. The paper's processing steps were these. In a later analysis, 80 million or so unique TCR beta chains were counted across the 650 to 700 repertoires, and roughly 10 million of these chains were shared by at least two donors. Raw reads were error-corrected and collapsed into unique sequences by a nearest-neighbor algorithm in which closely related sequences were merged to remove PCR and sequencing errors. CDR3 sequences were aligned to IMGT reference sequences to assign V, D and J gene segments. For a sequence to be retained, a match of at least six nucleotides to both a V gene segment and a J gene segment was required. Rearrangements were classified as productive when the CDR3 lacked stop codons and remained in frame with V and J, and all other rearrangements were classified as non-productive. CDR3 was defined by IMGT convention, running from the second conserved V-encoded cysteine to the conserved J-encoded phenylalanine. The earlier analysis of a few hundred of the donors excluded any sequence lacking an unambiguous match to a single V gene segment. An earlier analysis of 500 to 700 of the donors classified V segments as functional when productive rearrangements were above 56.7% and as segregating when the standard deviation between donors was above 5%. To diagnose cytomegalovirus status from the catalog of TCR beta chain sequences, a statistical classification framework was built. In a later analysis, V and J genes were assigned by comparing TCR nucleotide sequences against IMGT/GENE-DB human TR gene sequences. Using the TCRdist pipeline, a later analysis assigned CDR3 sequences along with most-parsimonious VDJ recombination scenarios. In a later analysis, each TCR beta chain was defined by its CDR3 amino acid sequence together with its V-gene family, and reads without a unique V-gene family were excluded. A later analysis removed roughly 590 highly shared, low-generation-probability nucleotide sequences to deal with suspected cross-contamination and a sequencing artifact. A later analysis calculated a clonal expansion index for each public chain from normalized within-repertoire ranks of inferred template counts. A later analysis computed generation probabilities with a VDJ recombination model fitted to out-of-frame rearrangements, and checked the results against IGoR. Hypergeometric tests were used in a later analysis to score TCR-TCR, TCR-HLA and TCR-CMV co-occurrence, with a repertoire-size bias correction applied to the TCR pairs. To estimate false discovery rates, a later analysis permuted the HLA or CMV assignments 20 times. In a later analysis, co-occurring TCRs were grouped using DBSCAN, and TCRdist sequence similarity was added for clustering within HLA-allele-positive subsets. For co-occurrence clustering, repertoires with fewer than 30,000 or more than 120,000 public chains were excluded, along with five or six repertoires with anomalous nucleotide sharing. TCRdb holds this immuneACCESS table with in-frame rearrangements only. Some clones are missing; in checked studies, unresolved V genes explain under half, and the rest has no known cause. V and J calls and clone size come straight from that table; D and trimming were deduced from the DNA. This sample comprises about 100,000 clones, around 68% of them detected only once. 4.5% to 5% of the sample is in the top ten clones.

This clone was counted a single time. Its antigen target is currently unknown. No much larger clone exists at a distance of one base, and base qualities are not known. CDR1 MNHNS and CDR2 SASEGT were looked up in the germline V gene. From its cysteine to its phenylalanine, the CDR3 spans 16 amino acids. Left in the record is the CDR3 DNA by itself, 48 bases read in frame from the first base. Compared with germline, V lacks 2 bases and J lacks 3 bases; bases without a gene match: 8. Sequencing was done on a sample of PBMCs. The TCR was taken from a human donor in good health. Rearrangement joined TRBV6-1 to TRBJ1-2, with 8 central nucleotides matching TRBD1. The CDR3 protein: CASSELRQGAHYGYTF. The DNA sequence is as follows: TGTGCCAGCAGTGAACTGCGGCAGGGGGCTCACTATGGCTACACCTTC.